A selection of T cell receptor beta chains follows, all from one sample in a study of T-cell memory formation after mild COVID-19. TCRdb recomputed calls from the 5' RACE reads with MiXCR, one row per CDR3 protein. The sample gives roughly 130,000 distinct CDR3 sequences, about 17% of which show up once; 4% to 6% is in the top ten. The sequenced sample was PBMCs or a T cell subset sorted from them (not recorded which). Receptors were obtained from a young man who had mild COVID-19 (a few samples of this study predate the infection). Cell type and time point are not known. CDR3s include the opening cysteine and the closing phenylalanine or tryptophan. D genes are given only for firm matches. The size entry is marked missing in some rows and otherwise reads once, few, many or a size class.

>.|TRBV7-2|TRBJ2-2|TRBD2
TGTGCCAGCAGCTGGGGACTAGCGGGGGGAGCGAACACCGGGGAGCTGTTTTTT
CASSWGLAGGANTGELFF
>few|TRBV4-1|TRBJ2-3|.
TGCGCCAGCAGCCAAGAGGGCAGCCCTAGCACAGATACGCAGTATTTT
CASSQEGSPSTDTQYF
>.|TRBV11-2|TRBJ2-5|TRBD1
TGTGCCAGCAGCTTAGATCGGGACAGGGGGCGCGCAGAGACCCAGTACTTC
CASSLDRDRGRAETQYF
>.|TRBV18|TRBJ2-3|.
TGTGCCAGCTCACCGATGCGGGGCCCAGATACGCAGTATTTT
CASSPMRGPDTQYF
>.|TRBV11-2|TRBJ2-1|TRBD2
TGTGCCAGCTGGAATAGCGGGGGGACTTACAATGAGCAGTTCTTC
CASWNSGGTYNEQFF
>many|TRBV5-1|TRBJ2-6|TRBD1
TGCGCCAGCACCCTCCGAGCGACAGGGACTGGGGCCAACGTCCTGACTTTC
CASTLRATGTGANVLTF
>.|TRBV20-1|TRBJ1-2|.
TGCAGCGGCAGGGAGTCCTATGGCTACACCTTC
CSGRESYGYTF
>.|TRBV20-1|TRBJ2-3|TRBD2
TGCAGTGCCGTCGGAGGGGCGGGGGGCACAGATACGCAGTATTTT
CSAVGGAGGTDTQYF
>many|TRBV28|TRBJ2-1|.
TGTGCCAGCAGTACACCAGGACGTGAGCAGTTCTTC
CASSTPGREQFF
>.|TRBV25-1|TRBJ2-3|TRBD2
TGTGCCAGCAGTAGGACTAGCGGGGGGAGCACAGATACGCAGTATTTT
CASSRTSGGSTDTQYF
>many|TRBV12-3/TRBV12-4|TRBJ2-6|.
TGTGCCAGCAGTTTGGGTGATTCTGGGGCCAACGTCCTGACTTTC
CASSLGDSGANVLTF
>.|TRBV18|TRBJ2-1|TRBD2
TGTGCCAGCTCACCACCGACTAGCGGGGGGGTCAATGAGCAGTTCTTC
CASSPPTSGGVNEQFF
>few|TRBV30|TRBJ2-5|.
TGTGCCTGGAGTGACACTCAAGAGACCCAGTACTTC
CAWSDTQETQYF
>.|TRBV7-9|TRBJ1-1|.
TGTGCCAGCAGCTCGGGACTCGATGTGAACACTGAAGCTTTCTTT
CASSSGLDVNTEAFF
>many|TRBV7-2|TRBJ2-2|.
TGTGCCAGCAGCTTCGGTCTGAACACCGGGGAGCTGTTTTTT
CASSFGLNTGELFF
>.|TRBV5-1|TRBJ2-7|.
TGCGCCAGCAGCTATTTAACAGGGCCCTACGAGCAGTACTTC
CASSYLTGPYEQYF
>few|TRBV7-2|TRBJ2-4|.
TGTGCCAGCAGCGGATCGGCCAAAAACATTCAGTACTTC
CASSGSAKNIQYF
>few|TRBV11-2|TRBJ2-1|TRBD2
TGTGCCAGCAGCTTGAGCGGGGTTTACAATGAGCAGTTCTTC
CASSLSGVYNEQFF
>.|TRBV28|TRBJ2-5|.
TGTGCCAGCAGTTTATGGGACAGCGGAGCCCAGTACTTC
CASSLWDSGAQYF
>.|TRBV7-9|TRBJ2-5|TRBD2
TGTGCCAGCAGCTTATTTGGGGGGGTGAAGACCCAGTACTTC
CASSLFGGVKTQYF
>few|TRBV20-1|TRBJ2-3|.
TGCAGTGCTAGTAGACAGGTGGCTTTCACAGATACGCAGTATTTT
CSASRQVAFTDTQYF
>.|TRBV3-1|TRBJ1-3|TRBD1
TGTGCCAGCGCCACAGGGACAGCTTGGCGTTCTGGAAACACCATATATTTT
CASATGTAWRSGNTIYF
>.|TRBV4-1|TRBJ1-5|.
TGCGCCAGCAGCCAAGATGGGGTCGGGGATCAGCCCCAGCATTTT
CASSQDGVGDQPQHF
>many|TRBV18|TRBJ2-5|.
TGTGCCAGCTCACCACCAGGACAAGAGACCCAGTACTTC
CASSPPGQETQYF